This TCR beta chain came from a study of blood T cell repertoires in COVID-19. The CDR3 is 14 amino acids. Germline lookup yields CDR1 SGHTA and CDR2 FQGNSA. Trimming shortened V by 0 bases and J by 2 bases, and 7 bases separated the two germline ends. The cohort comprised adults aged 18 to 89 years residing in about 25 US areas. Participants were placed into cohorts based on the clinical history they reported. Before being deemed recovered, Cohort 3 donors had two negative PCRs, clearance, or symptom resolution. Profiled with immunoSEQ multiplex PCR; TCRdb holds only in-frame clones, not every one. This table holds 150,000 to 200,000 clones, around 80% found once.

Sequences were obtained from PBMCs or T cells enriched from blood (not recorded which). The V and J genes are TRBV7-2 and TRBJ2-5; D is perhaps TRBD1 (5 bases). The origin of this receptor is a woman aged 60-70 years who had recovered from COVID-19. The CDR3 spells CASSLAAGQETQYF. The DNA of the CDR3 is TGTGCCAGCAGCTTAGCCGCAGGGCAAGAGACCCAGTACTTC.